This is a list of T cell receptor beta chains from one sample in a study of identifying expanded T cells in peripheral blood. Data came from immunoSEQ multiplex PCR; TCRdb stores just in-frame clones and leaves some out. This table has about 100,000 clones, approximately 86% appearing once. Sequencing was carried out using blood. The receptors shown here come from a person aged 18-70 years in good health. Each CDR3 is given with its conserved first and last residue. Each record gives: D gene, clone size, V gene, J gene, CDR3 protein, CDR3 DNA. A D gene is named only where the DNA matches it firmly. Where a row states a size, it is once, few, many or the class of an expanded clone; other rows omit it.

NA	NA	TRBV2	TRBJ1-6	CASLGNAVRGSPLHF	TGTGCCAGCCTTGGAAATGCGGTCAGGGGATCACCCCTCCACTTT
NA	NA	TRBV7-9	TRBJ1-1	CASSLLGQSTEAFF	TGTGCCAGCAGCTTACTAGGGCAGAGCACTGAAGCTTTCTTT
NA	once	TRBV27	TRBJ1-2	CASSLGYNYGYTF	TGTGCCAGCAGTTTAGGATATAACTATGGCTACACCTTC
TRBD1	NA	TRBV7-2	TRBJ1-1	CASSSNRGRAFF	TGTGCCAGCAGCTCAAACAGGGGAAGGGCTTTCTTT
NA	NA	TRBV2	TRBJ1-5	CASSVGSGSNQPQHF	TGTGCCAGCAGTGTCGGTAGTGGTAGCAATCAGCCCCAGCATTTT
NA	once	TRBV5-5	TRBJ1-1	CASSLHSGQTEAFF	TGTGCCAGCAGCTTGCATTCAGGGCAGACTGAAGCTTTCTTT
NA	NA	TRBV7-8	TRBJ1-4	CASSPRGRGRDEKLFF	TGTGCCAGCAGCCCACGGGGCAGGGGCCGGGATGAAAAACTGTTTTTT
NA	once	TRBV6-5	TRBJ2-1	CASSYSAYNEQFF	TGTGCCAGCAGTTACTCGGCCTACAATGAGCAGTTCTTC
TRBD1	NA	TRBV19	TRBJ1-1	CASSTRTGARTEAFF	TGTGCCAGTAGTACCCGGACAGGGGCGAGGACTGAAGCTTTCTTT
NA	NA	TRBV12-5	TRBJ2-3	CASGLNYTGSWAQYF	TGTGCTAGTGGTTTGAATTATACCGGGTCATGGGCCCAGTATTTT
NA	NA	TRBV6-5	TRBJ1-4	CASTQGSWGEKLFF	TGTGCCAGCACGCAGGGTAGTTGGGGTGAAAAACTGTTTTTT
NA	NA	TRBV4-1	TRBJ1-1	CASSQPTGRTEAFF	TGCGCCAGCAGCCAACCCACAGGGCGAACTGAAGCTTTCTTT
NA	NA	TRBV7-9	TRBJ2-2	CASSLVRGRQNTGELFF	TGTGCCAGCAGCTTAGTGCGAGGCCGGCAGAACACCGGGGAGCTGTTTTTT
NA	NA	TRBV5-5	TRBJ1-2	CASSFGPDTYGYTF	TGTGCCAGCAGCTTCGGTCCGGATACCTATGGCTACACCTTC
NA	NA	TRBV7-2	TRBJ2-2	CASSSMIGGISPPGELFF	TGTGCCAGCAGCTCCATGATCGGCGGGATATCACCTCCCGGGGAGCTGTTTTTT
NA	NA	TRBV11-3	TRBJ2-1	CASSLARGDEQFF	TGTGCCAGCAGCTTAGCCAGGGGGGATGAGCAGTTCTTC
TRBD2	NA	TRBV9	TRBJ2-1	CASSGASGGARDEQFF	TGTGCCAGCAGCGGAGCTAGCGGGGGGGCCAGGGATGAGCAGTTCTTC
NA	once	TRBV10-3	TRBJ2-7	CAIRDGVQLYEQYF	TGTGCCATCAGGGACGGGGTTCAACTCTACGAGCAGTACTTC
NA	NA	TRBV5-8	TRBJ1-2	CASSLERYGYTF	TGTGCCAGCAGCTTGGAGCGGTATGGCTACACCTTC
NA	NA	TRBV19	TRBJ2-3	CASSRGSAGTDTQYF	TGTGCCAGTAGCCGTGGGTCAGCTGGGACAGATACGCAGTATTTT
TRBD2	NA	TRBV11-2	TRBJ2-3	CASSVPGLAGGSDTQYF	TGTGCCAGCAGCGTACCGGGACTAGCGGGGGGCTCCGATACGCAGTATTTT
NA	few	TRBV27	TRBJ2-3	CASSLGPSSTDTQYF	TGTGCCAGCAGTTTAGGACCTTCTAGCACAGATACGCAGTATTTT
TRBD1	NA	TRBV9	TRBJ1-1	CASSSETGGANTEAFF	TGTGCCAGCAGCTCAGAGACAGGGGGAGCGAACACTGAAGCTTTCTTT
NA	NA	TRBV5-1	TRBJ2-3	CASSEGRRADTQYF	TGCGCCAGCAGCGAGGGCCGGCGCGCAGATACGCAGTATTTT
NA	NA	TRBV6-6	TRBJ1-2	CASRPGTNYGYTF	TGTGCCAGCAGACCCGGGACTAACTATGGCTACACCTTC
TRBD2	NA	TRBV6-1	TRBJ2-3	CASSGTSGGAKVSDTQYF	TGTGCCAGCAGTGGGACTAGCGGGGGGGCAAAAGTGTCAGATACGCAGTATTTT
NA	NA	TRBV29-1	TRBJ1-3	CSVGEAGNTIYF	TGCAGCGTTGGGGAAGCTGGAAACACCATATATTTT